A selection of T cell receptor beta chains follows, all from one sample in a study of T cell repertoires in aging, cancer and after chemotherapy. One entry per CDR3 protein, called by TCRdb with MiXCR from the multiplex PCR reads. In the table there are around 20,000 distinct CDR3 sequences, roughly two fifths of which are singletons. Sequenced input: blood. These receptors were taken from a human donor with a solid tumor. CDR3s include the opening cysteine and the closing phenylalanine or tryptophan. Each record gives: CDR3 DNA, CDR3 protein, J gene, clone size, CDR3 length, D gene, V gene. The D gene is left open where the match is weak. Only part of the rows carry a size: once, few, many, or a class if the clone is expanded.

TGTGCCATCAGTGATCCTAAGGACAGGGGGCCAGAGACCCAGTACTTC	CAISDPKDRGPETQYF	TRBJ2-5	few	16	TRBD1	TRBV10-3
TGTGCCAGCAATTTGCGAGCGGAGGTTGAGACCCAGTACTTC	CASNLRAEVETQYF	TRBJ2-5	NA	14	NA	TRBV6-1
TGTGCCAGCAGCTTAGGTTTGCAGCCCCAGCATTTT	CASSLGLQPQHF	TRBJ1-5	few	12	NA	TRBV7-2
TGCGCCAGCAGCTGGAAAGAGACCCAGTACTTC	CASSWKETQYF	TRBJ2-5	few	11	NA	TRBV5-1
TGTGCCAGCAGCGCCACTAGTCCAGATACGCAGTATTTT	CASSATSPDTQYF	TRBJ2-3	NA	13	NA	TRBV7-9
TGTGCCACCAGCAGAGACAACACAGGGTTCACTGAAGCTTTCTTT	CATSRDNTGFTEAFF	TRBJ1-1	NA	15	NA	TRBV15
TGTGCCATCTCCGGGAACCCCGGGGAAAAACTGTTTTTT	CAISGNPGEKLFF	TRBJ1-4	few	13	NA	TRBV10-3
TGTGCCAGCCTCGGGACAGCCTCTTCCGAGCAGTACTTC	CASLGTASSEQYF	TRBJ2-7	NA	13	TRBD1	TRBV6-2/TRBV6-3
TGCGCCAGCAGCCGAGGTGGAGGACAGGGCTCCTACGAGCAGTACTTC	CASSRGGGQGSYEQYF	TRBJ2-7	few	16	TRBD1	TRBV5-1
TGTGCCAGCAGTTTTATAAACACTGAAGCTTTCTTT	CASSFINTEAFF	TRBJ1-1	NA	12	NA	TRBV12-3/TRBV12-4
TGTGCCAGCAGTGTAGGAGCGGGGGGACCTGGCACCGGGGAGCTGTTTTTT	CASSVGAGGPGTGELFF	TRBJ2-2	NA	17	TRBD2	TRBV6-1
TGTGCCAGCAGCTCGGACAACTATGGCTACACCTTC	CASSSDNYGYTF	TRBJ1-2	NA	12	NA	TRBV5-4
TGTGCCTGGAGATTTGCGGGAGGCCACGAGCAGTACTTC	CAWRFAGGHEQYF	TRBJ2-7	NA	13	TRBD2	TRBV30
TGTGCCAGCAAGACTAGCGGGGATTCCTACGAGCAGTACTTC	CASKTSGDSYEQYF	TRBJ2-7	few	14	TRBD2	TRBV6-6
TGTGCCAGCAGTGACTCCTCGGGAGGTAGCACAGATACGCAGTATTTT	CASSDSSGGSTDTQYF	TRBJ2-3	few	16	TRBD2	TRBV6-4
TGTGCCAGCAGCTTGGGAGGCCCTAGCGGGAGGGCCTTTAGGCAGTTCTTC	CASSLGGPSGRAFRQFF	TRBJ2-1	NA	17	TRBD2	TRBV5-4
TGTGCCAGCAGCCACCCCCTAACCTACGAGCAGTACTTC	CASSHPLTYEQYF	TRBJ2-7	few	13	NA	TRBV6-5
TGTGCCAGTAGTATAGGATGGGGAAGGAACACCGGGGAGCTGTTTTTT	CASSIGWGRNTGELFF	TRBJ2-2	medium-sized	16	NA	TRBV19
TGTGCCAGTAGTATGGCAAGCGGGGGCCAGTACAATGAGCAGTTCTTC	CASSMASGGQYNEQFF	TRBJ2-1	NA	16	TRBD2	TRBV19
TGTGCCAGCAGGGGGGAAAAGAAATATGGCTACACCTTC	CASRGEKKYGYTF	TRBJ1-2	NA	13	NA	TRBV6-5
TGTGCCTGGATATACAGGGTTACCGGGGAGCTGTTTTTT	CAWIYRVTGELFF	TRBJ2-2	NA	13	NA	TRBV30
TGTGCCAGCAGCCTAGACAGACCCACAGATACGCAGTATTTT	CASSLDRPTDTQYF	TRBJ2-3	NA	14	NA	TRBV5-4
TGTGCCAGCAGCCTCCAGGGGGCGGGGAACAATGAGCAGTTCTTC	CASSLQGAGNNEQFF	TRBJ2-1	NA	15	TRBD1	TRBV7-6
TGTGCCAGCTCACCAACACGGGGGATCACAGATACGCAGTATTTT	CASSPTRGITDTQYF	TRBJ2-3	NA	15	NA	TRBV18
TGTGCCAGCAACCTGGGGCAAGGGAGCTCCTACGAGCAGTACTTC	CASNLGQGSSYEQYF	TRBJ2-7	NA	15	NA	TRBV7-9
TGTGCCAGTAGTACACAGGGGTACGGCACAGATACGCAGTATTTT	CASSTQGYGTDTQYF	TRBJ2-3	NA	15	TRBD1	TRBV19